Listed here are 23 T cell receptor beta chains from one sample, sequenced in a study of blood T cell repertoires in COVID-19. Sequencing used immunoSEQ multiplex PCR; TCRdb keeps in-frame clones, though not all of them. The profile shows around 300,000 clones, 75% to 90% of them singletons. Sequencing was carried out using PBMCs or T cells enriched from blood (not recorded which). The receptors come from a woman in her forties who had recovered from COVID-19.

V usage is TRBV14 and J usage is TRBJ1-4; 10 bases map to TRBD1. Germline V CDR1 and CDR2: SGHDN, FVKESK. The CDR3 is 15 residues long. V lost 3 bases, J lost 7 bases, and 5 bases stayed unmatched. CDR3 protein: CASSHRDRGGEKLFF. CDR3 nucleotides: TGTGCCAGCAGCCATCGGGACAGGGGAGGTGAAAAACTGTTTTTT.

This chain links TRBV9 with TRBJ2-7; TRBD1 is a possible D gene (6 bases). The CDR3 is 14 amino acids. In germline, CDR1 is SGDLS, CDR2 YYNGEE. Trimming removed 0 bases from V and 2 bases from J, with 9 bases in between. The CDR3 protein is CASSVGAGAYEQYF. CDR3 sequence (DNA): TGTGCCAGCAGCGTAGGGGCAGGGGCCTACGAGCAGTACTTC.

The chain uses TRBV5-1 and TRBJ2-2; possible D gene TRBD1, 6 bases. There are 14 residues in the CDR3. Germline lookup yields CDR1 SGHRS and CDR2 YFSETQ. Trimming took 0 bases from V and 6 from J, leaving 9 bases between them. The chain's CDR3 is CASSLVQGSGELFF. The CDR3 DNA follows: TGCGCCAGCAGCTTGGTACAGGGTTCCGGGGAGCTGTTTTTT. Looking up the rest from reference TRBV5-1 and TRBJ2-2 gives the full variable domain: KAGVTQTPRYLIKTRGQQVTLSCSPISGHRSVSWYQQTPGQGLQFLFEYFSETQRNKGNFPGRFSGRQFSNSRSEMNVSTLELGDSALYLCASSLVQGSGELFFGEGSRLTVL.

The chain has TRBV4-3 and TRBJ2-2; a weak D match, TRBD2 (6 bases). There are 15 residues in the CDR3. V gave up 1 base and J gave up 5 bases, with 11 bases separating them. The germline V gene encodes CDR1 LGHNA and CDR2 YSLEER. The CDR3 is CASSQAGRDTGELFF. CDR3 DNA: TGCGCCAGCAGCCAAGCCGGGAGAGATACCGGGGAGCTGTTTTTT.

The chain is built from TRBV5-4 and TRBJ2-1, with 9 bases identical to TRBD2. The CDR3 is made up of 15 amino acids. V lost 0 bases and J lost 10; bases outside the gene matches: 8. The germline CDR1 and CDR2 sequences are SGHNT and YYREEE (reference sequence). The CDR3 nucleotides are TGTGCCAGCAGCTTGGAATCTGCGGGAGGGCGCGAGCAGTTCTTC. Translation gives CASSLESAGGREQFF.

This clone was seen just once. The chain uses TRBV9 and TRBJ1-5; D not resolved. Germline CDR1 reads SGDLS; CDR2 reads YYNGEE. The CDR3 is 14 amino acids. V shed 4 bases and J shed 0 bases, with 8 bases lying between them. The CDR3 bases are TGTGCCAGCAGCCGTACAGATAGCAATCAGCCCCAGCATTTT. This translates into CASSRTDSNQPQHF.

V usage is TRBV10-3 and J usage is TRBJ1-4; the D gene is possibly TRBD1 (6 bases). CDR1 is ENHRY and CDR2 is SYGVKD in the germline V gene. V was clipped by 10 bases and J by 4 bases, with 13 bases between them. CDR3 size: 13 residues. The CDR3 loop reads CATADSDNEKLFF. The CDR3 DNA is TGTGCCACCGCGGACAGCGATAATGAAAAACTGTTTTTT.

This clone was observed a handful of times. The chain has TRBV3-1 (or the pseudogene TRBV3-2) and TRBJ1-6, with D unresolved. This CDR3 spans 14 amino acids. Trimming took off 4 bases at V and 5 bases at J, with 9 bases between the two ends. Germline CDR1 and CDR2: LGHDT and YNNKEL (reference sequence). The CDR3 is CASSRTNNNSPLHF. CDR3 in DNA: TGTGCCAGCAGCCGCACAAATAATAATTCACCCCTCCACTTT.

Remarks on this clone: The same CDR3 can be traced to other DNA sequences in this sample. This sequence joins TRBV5-1 and TRBJ1-6, with D hard to call. Germline CDR1 is SGHRS and CDR2 is YFSETQ. V was clipped by 1 base and J by 7 bases, with 12 bases between them. This CDR3 has 15 residues. The CDR3 spells CASSLTGLGNSPLHF. The CDR3 region has the DNA TGCGCCAGCAGCTTGACGGGGTTAGGAAATTCACCCCTCCACTTT. The full variable domain, rest sourced from reference TRBV5-1 and TRBJ1-6, is KAGVTQTPRYLIKTRGQQVTLSCSPISGHRSVSWYQQTPGQGLQFLFEYFSETQRNKGNFPGRFSGRQFSNSRSEMNVSTLELGDSALYLCASSLTGLGNSPLHFGNGTRLTVT.

In this sample, this clone turned up once. The CDR3: CASSLLGQGAQPQHF. CDR3 coding DNA: TGTGCCAGCAGCTTGTTGGGACAGGGGGCACAGCCCCAGCATTTT. J is TRBJ1-5 and V is TRBV5-6; 12 bases match TRBD1. The CDR3 has 15 residues. The V segment lost 1 base and the J segment 7 bases; nucleotides outside the gene matches: 3. From germline, CDR1 is SGHDT and CDR2 YYEEEE.

The chain combines TRBV27 with TRBJ2-5, with 9 bases fitting TRBD2. This CDR3 spans 14 amino acids. Germline trimming cut 6 bases from V and 4 bases from J; bases unmatched to any gene: 6. Germline-derived CDR1 and CDR2 are MNHEY and SMNVEV (reference sequence). This CDR3 is CASSISGGLETQYF. CDR3 bases: TGTGCCAGCAGCATTAGCGGGGGATTAGAGACCCAGTACTTC.

This rearrangement joins TRBV4-3 to TRBJ1-6; D is ambiguous. V was pared by 0 bases and J by 7 bases, with 10 bases between. The CDR3 has 15 amino acids. Per the germline V gene, CDR1 is LGHNA and CDR2 is YSLEER. The CDR3 sequence is CASSQETGGNSPLHF. CDR3 DNA sequence: TGCGCCAGCAGCCAAGAGACGGGAGGGAATTCACCCCTCCACTTT.

The V call is TRBV27, the J call TRBJ1-5; D is possibly TRBD1 (5 bases). Germline V gene sequence: CDR1 MNHEY, CDR2 SMNVEV (reference sequence). The V end lost 5 bases, the J end lost 3 bases, and 11 bases lay between the germline ends. This CDR3 is 14 amino acids long. The CDR3 DNA sequence: TGTGCCAGCAGTAGCCGACAGATCAATCAGCCCCAGCATTTT. This translates into CASSSRQINQPQHF.

The chain combines TRBV28 with TRBJ1-2; 12 bases match TRBD1. Losses at the gene ends were 4 bases for V and 6 bases for J; bases not matched to a gene: 9. The CDR3 totals 16 residues. CDR1 MDHEN and CDR2 SYDVKM come from the germline V gene. The CDR3 reads CASSSARDRGHNGYTF. The CDR3 nucleotides are TGTGCCAGCAGTTCCGCCCGGGACAGGGGGCATAATGGCTACACCTTC.

To note about this clone: Distinct nucleotide sequences in the sample also encode this CDR3. This chain connects TRBV12-3 or TRBV12-4 to TRBJ2-7; a possible D gene is TRBD2 (6 bases). This CDR3 has 13 amino acids. V lost 3 bases and J lost 1, with 7 bases in between. In nucleotides, the CDR3 is TGTGCCAGCAGTTTCGGACTATCCTACGAGCAGTACTTC. It specifies CASSFGLSYEQYF.

The rearrangement links TRBV20-1 to TRBJ2-7, with 7 bases identical to TRBD1. Germline V gene lookup returns CDR1 DFQATT and CDR2 SNEGSKA (reference sequence). The CDR3 contains 14 residues. Losses at the gene ends were 3 bases for V and 3 bases for J; bases not matched to a gene: 8. The CDR3 DNA reads TGCAGTGCTAGTATTGAGGGGGCGTACTACGAGCAGTACTTC. It is translated as CSASIEGAYYEQYF.

The CDR3 region has the DNA TGTGCCAGCAGCTTAGGGATGCAGGGGCCCTACGAGCAGTACTTC. Translation gives CASSLGMQGPYEQYF. V is TRBV11-1 and J is TRBJ2-7; the D gene is possibly TRBD1 (6 bases). Germline V gene sequence: CDR1 SGHAT, CDR2 FQDESV (reference sequence). This CDR3 spans 15 amino acids. Trimming pared 1 base from V and 2 bases from J, leaving 12 bases between.

This clone has a single count. V gene TRBV2 combines with J gene TRBJ1-2, with D possibly TRBD1 on 5 matching bases. From germline, CDR1 is SNHLY and CDR2 FYNNEI. The V and J ends lost 5 bases and 10 bases respectively, with 20 bases between them. The CDR3 contains 14 residues. The CDR3 coding sequence is TGTGCCAGCAGTCACCCCGACAGTTATGGTGCCTACACCTTC. Translation: CASSHPDSYGAYTF.

This clone was seen a handful of times. This chain joins TRBV12-3 or TRBV12-4 and TRBJ2-7, with D uncertain. The CDR3 contains 13 residues. Trimming removed 2 bases at V and 2 bases at J, with 7 bases between. Written as DNA, the CDR3 is TGTGCCAGCAGTTTACGGAGTCCCTACGAGCAGTACTTC. Protein: CASSLRSPYEQYF.

The chain carries TRBV6-5 and TRBJ1-2, with 8 bases aligning to TRBD1. Per the germline V gene, CDR1 is MNHEY and CDR2 is SVGAGI. This CDR3 is 12 amino acids long. V lost 6 bases and J lost 8; bases outside the gene matches: 5. DNA of the CDR3: TGTGCCAGCAGAGCAGGGGGCCGAGGCTACACCTTC. Protein sequence: CASRAGGRGYTF.

A single count supports this clone. The gene calls are TRBV10-3 and TRBJ2-1; 12 nucleotides agree with TRBD1. The germline V gene encodes CDR1 ENHRY and CDR2 SYGVKD. Germline trimming cut 6 bases from V and 7 bases from J; bases unmatched to any gene: 10. The CDR3 length is 16 residues. This CDR3 reads CAISPGTGGTGNEQFF. CDR3 coding DNA: TGTGCCATCAGCCCCGGGACAGGGGGCACGGGGAATGAGCAGTTCTTC.

The genes are TRBV6-5 and TRBJ1-3, with a tentative D call TRBD1 (5 bases). The CDR3 has 14 amino acids. V shed 6 bases and J shed 2 bases, with 11 bases lying between them. Germline V gene lookup returns CDR1 MNHEY and CDR2 SVGAGI. This chain's CDR3 is CASRRGSAGNTIYF. CDR3 DNA: TGTGCCAGCAGGCGGGGCTCCGCTGGAAACACCATATATTTT.

The chain recombines TRBV7-9 with TRBJ1-2; maybe TRBD1 (5 bases). Germline V gene sequence: CDR1 SEHNR, CDR2 FQNEAQ (reference sequence). This CDR3 spans 13 amino acids. V was shortened by 6 bases and J by 3 bases, with 11 bases between the two germline ends. CDR3 sequence reads: CASRRDSHYGYTF. For the CDR3, the DNA is TGTGCCAGCAGACGCGACAGCCACTATGGCTACACCTTC.